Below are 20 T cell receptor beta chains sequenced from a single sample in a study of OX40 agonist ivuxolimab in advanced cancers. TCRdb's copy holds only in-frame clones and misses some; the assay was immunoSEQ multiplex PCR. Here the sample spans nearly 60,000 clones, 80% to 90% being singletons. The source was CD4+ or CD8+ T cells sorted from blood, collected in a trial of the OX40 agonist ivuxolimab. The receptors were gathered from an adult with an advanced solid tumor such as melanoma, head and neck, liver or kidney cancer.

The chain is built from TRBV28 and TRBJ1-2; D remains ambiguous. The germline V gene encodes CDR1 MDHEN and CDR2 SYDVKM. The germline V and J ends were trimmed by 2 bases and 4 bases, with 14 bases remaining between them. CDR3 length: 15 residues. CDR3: CASSLGDHGVYGYTF. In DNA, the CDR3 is TGTGCCAGCAGTTTAGGTGATCATGGAGTCTATGGCTACACCTTC.

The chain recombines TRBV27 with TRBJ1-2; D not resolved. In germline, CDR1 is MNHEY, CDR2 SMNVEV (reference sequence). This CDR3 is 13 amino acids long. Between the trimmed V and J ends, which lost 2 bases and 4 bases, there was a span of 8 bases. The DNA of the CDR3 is TGTGCCAGCAGTTTAGAAGGGTTCTATGGCTACACCTTC. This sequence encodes CASSLEGFYGYTF.

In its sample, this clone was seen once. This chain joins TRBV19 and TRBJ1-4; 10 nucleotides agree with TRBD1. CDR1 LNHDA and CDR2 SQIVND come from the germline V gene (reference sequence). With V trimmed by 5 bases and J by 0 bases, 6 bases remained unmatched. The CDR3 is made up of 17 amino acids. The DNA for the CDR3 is TGTGCCAGTAGTTCGGGACAGGGGATTGCAACTAATGAAAAACTGTTTTTT. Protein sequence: CASSSGQGIATNEKLFF.

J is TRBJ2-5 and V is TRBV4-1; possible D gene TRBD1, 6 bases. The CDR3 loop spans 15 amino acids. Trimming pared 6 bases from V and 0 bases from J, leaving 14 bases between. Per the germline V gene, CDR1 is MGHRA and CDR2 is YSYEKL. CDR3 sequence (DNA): TGCGCCAGCAGGCGTCAGGGGCTCCACCAAGAGACCCAGTACTTC. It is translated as CASRRQGLHQETQYF.

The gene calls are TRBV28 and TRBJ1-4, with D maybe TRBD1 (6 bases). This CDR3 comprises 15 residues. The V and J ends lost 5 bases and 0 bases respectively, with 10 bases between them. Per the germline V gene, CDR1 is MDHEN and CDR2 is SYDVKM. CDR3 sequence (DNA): TGTGCCAGCAGTACCGAGGGGGCAACTAATGAAAAACTGTTTTTT. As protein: CASSTEGATNEKLFF.

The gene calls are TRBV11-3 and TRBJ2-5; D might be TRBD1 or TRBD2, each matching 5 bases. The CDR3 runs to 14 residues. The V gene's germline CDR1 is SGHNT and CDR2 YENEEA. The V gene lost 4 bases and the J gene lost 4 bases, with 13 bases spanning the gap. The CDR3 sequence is CASSSRAAGETQYF. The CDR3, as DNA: TGTGCCAGCAGCTCCAGGGCCGCGGGAGAGACCCAGTACTTC.

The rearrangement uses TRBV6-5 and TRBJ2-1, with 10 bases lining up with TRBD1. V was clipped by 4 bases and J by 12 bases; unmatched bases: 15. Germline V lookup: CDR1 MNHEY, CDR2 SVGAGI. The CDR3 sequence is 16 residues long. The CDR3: CASSSFGQGGASRQFF. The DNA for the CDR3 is TGTGCCAGCAGTTCTTTTGGACAGGGGGGTGCTAGTAGGCAGTTCTTC.

In nucleotides, the CDR3 is TGTGCCAGCAGTCTTAGCGGGAGGTTGTCAGATACGCAGTATTTT. This encodes CASSLSGRLSDTQYF. This rearrangement joins TRBV2 to TRBJ2-3; 10 bases match TRBD2. Per germline, CDR1 SNHLY and CDR2 FYNNEI. J was trimmed by 4 bases and V by 5 bases; bases with no gene match: 6. The CDR3 sequence is 15 residues long.

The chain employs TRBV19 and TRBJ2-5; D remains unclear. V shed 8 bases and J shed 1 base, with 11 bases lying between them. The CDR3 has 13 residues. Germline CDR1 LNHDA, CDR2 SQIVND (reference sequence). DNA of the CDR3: TGTGCCAGTGCGAGGTCGAGCCAAGAGACCCAGTACTTC. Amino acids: CASARSSQETQYF.

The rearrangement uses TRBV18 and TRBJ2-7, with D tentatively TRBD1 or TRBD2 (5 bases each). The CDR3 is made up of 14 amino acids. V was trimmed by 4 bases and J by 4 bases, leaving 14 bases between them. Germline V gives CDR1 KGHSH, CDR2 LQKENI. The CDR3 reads CASSLQGEGYEQYF. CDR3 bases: TGTGCCAGCTCACTCCAGGGCGAGGGTTACGAGCAGTACTTC.

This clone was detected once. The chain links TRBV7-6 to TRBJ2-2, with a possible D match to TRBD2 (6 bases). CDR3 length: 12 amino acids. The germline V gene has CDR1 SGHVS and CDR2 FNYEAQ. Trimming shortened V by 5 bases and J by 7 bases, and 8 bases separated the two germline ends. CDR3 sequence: CASSLSGGELFF. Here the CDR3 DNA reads TGTGCCAGCAGCCTTAGCGGCGGGGAGCTGTTTTTT.

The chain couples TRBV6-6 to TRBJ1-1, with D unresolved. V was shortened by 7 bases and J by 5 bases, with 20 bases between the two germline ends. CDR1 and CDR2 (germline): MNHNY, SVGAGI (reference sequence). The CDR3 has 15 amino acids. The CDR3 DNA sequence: TGTGCCAGCACCTCGTGGGGTCGGGAGCGTACTGAAGCTTTCTTT. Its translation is CASTSWGRERTEAFF.

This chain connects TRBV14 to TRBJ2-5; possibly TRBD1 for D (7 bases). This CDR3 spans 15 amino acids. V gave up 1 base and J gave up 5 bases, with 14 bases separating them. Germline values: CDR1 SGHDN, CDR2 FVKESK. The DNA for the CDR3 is TGTGCCAGCAGCCAAGTCCTGGGGGGACAGGAGACCCAGTACTTC. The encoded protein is CASSQVLGGQETQYF.

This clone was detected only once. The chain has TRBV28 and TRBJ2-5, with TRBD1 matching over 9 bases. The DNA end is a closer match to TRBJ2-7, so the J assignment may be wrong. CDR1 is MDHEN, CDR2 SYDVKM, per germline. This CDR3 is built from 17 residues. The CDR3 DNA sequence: TGTGCCAGCAGTTTATGGGACAGGGGCCAAGCTAGGGACGAGCAGTACTTC. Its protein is CASSLWDRGQARDEQYF.

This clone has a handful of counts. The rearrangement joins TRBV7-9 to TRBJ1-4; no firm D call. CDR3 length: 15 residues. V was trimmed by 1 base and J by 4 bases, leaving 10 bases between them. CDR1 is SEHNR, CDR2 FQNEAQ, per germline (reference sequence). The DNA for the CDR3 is TGTGCCAGCAGCTTAGTTTCCGCGGGTAATGAAAAACTGTTTTTT. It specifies CASSLVSAGNEKLFF.

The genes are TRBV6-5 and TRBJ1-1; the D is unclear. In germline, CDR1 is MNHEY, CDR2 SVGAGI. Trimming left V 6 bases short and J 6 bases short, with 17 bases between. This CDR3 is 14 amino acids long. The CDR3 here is CASSQVGTGAEAFF. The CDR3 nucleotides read TGTGCCAGCAGCCAGGTGGGCACGGGTGCTGAAGCTTTCTTT.

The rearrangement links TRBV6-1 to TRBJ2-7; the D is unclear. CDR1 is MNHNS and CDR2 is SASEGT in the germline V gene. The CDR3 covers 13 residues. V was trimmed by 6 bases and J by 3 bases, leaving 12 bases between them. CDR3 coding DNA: TGTGCCAGCAGCCACTCGTACTTCTACGAGCAGTACTTC. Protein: CASSHSYFYEQYF.

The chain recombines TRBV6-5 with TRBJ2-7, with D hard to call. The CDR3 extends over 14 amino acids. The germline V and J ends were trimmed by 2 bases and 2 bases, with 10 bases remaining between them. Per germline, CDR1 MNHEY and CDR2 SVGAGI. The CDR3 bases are TGTGCCAGCAGTTACAGCCGACCAGCCTACGAGCAGTACTTC. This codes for CASSYSRPAYEQYF.

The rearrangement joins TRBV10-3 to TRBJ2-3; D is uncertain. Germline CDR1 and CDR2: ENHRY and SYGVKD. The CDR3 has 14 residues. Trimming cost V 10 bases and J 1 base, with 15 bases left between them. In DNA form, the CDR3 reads TGTGCCACCATGGCGCACGCTGGCACAGATACGCAGTATTTT. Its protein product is CATMAHAGTDTQYF.

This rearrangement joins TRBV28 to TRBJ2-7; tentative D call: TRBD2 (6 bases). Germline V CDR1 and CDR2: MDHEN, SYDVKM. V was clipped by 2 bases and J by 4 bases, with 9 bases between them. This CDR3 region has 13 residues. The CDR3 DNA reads TGTGCCAGCAGTTTACTAGCGCGGTACGAGCAGTACTTC. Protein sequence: CASSLLARYEQYF.